This TCR beta chain emerged from a study of cytomegalovirus exposure and HLA in healthy donors. General study findings and limits: A previous analysis found most TCR beta V segments productive roughly 87% or roughly 30% of the time. According to the study, 160 or so TCR beta chains were cytomegalovirus-associated. The Asian-associated ancestry cluster reportedly had fewer N-insertions than the 666-donor mean in a later analysis. Later analysis suggested links between common viral pathogens and several top significant clusters.

This clone was seen a handful of times. Its antigen remains unidentified. Vbeta (60) and Jbeta (13) primers were used in the PCR. Profiling relied on immunoSEQ multiplex PCR, and the TCRdb table lists in-frame clones only, not all of them. The data show about 200,000 clones, over 75% seen once. This receptor was taken from a boy between 2 and 10 years old in good health and CMV-seronegative. Input material: PBMCs.

The CDR3 DNA is TGTGCCAGCAGCCAGGAGAGAATTCTTACCCAGCCCCAGCATTTT. Its translation is CASSQERILTQPQHF. This chain joins TRBV4-2 and TRBJ1-5; D unresolved. The CDR3 sequence is 15 residues long. V shed 3 bases and J shed 7 bases, with 16 bases lying between them. Germline V lookup: CDR1 LGHNA, CDR2 YNFKEQ.